Only one count was recorded for the clone carrying this TCR beta chain. This sample is drawn from a study of blood T cell repertoires in COVID-19. Study-level information: From T cells, B-cell-depleted T cells, or PBMCs came the material, which was cDNA or gDNA.

Cohort placement rested on clinical history that participants reported themselves. The V gene end was trimmed by 11 bases and the J gene end by 5 bases; junction bases not matched to a gene: 18. The CDR3 extends over 17 amino acids. Looked up from germline, CDR1 is LNHDA and CDR2 is SQIVND (reference sequence). Methods used by the authors: For nucleated cells, counts were estimated from reference gene primer amplification. TCRdb's table, derived via immunoSEQ multiplex PCR, lists solely in-frame clones and lacks some. The V and J calls and clone size are taken from that table; D and trimming were inferred from the DNA. The table lists about 220,000 clones, about four fifths of them singletons.

The specimen was PBMCs or T cells enriched from blood (not recorded which). This TCR was sampled from a woman aged 55 to 70 who had recovered from COVID-19. This chain links TRBV19 with TRBJ2-2; 9 bases fit TRBD2. CDR3 bases: TGTGCCGGCTCCCCCCGGCTAGCGGGACCTGGAACCGGGGAGCTGTTTTTT. Translation: CAGSPRLAGPGTGELFF.